This entry is about one T cell receptor beta chain. Its target is unknown. The data derive from a study of shared clonotypes between healthy human individuals. Study outcomes and limitations: The four-donor shared clonotypes exceeded non-shared clonotypes in generation probability, with non-shared ones scoring lower.

The V gene lost 10 bases and the J gene lost 0 bases, with 9 bases spanning the gap. The CDR3 spans 12 residues. CDR1 SEHNR and CDR2 FQNEAQ come from the germline V gene (reference sequence). Some clones are missing from TCRdb's copy, which holds only in-frame ones; the method was immunoSEQ multiplex PCR. The sample includes approximately 720,000 clones, about three quarters seen only once; the top ten take about 1.7%. Sample: memory CD4+ T cells sorted from blood. Subset here: CD45RA-negative fraction. V gene TRBV7-9 combines with J gene TRBJ1-1; D not resolved. The sequence derives from a woman aged 25-40 years in good health. CDR3 protein: CATQLMNTEAFF. As DNA, the CDR3 is TGTGCCACCCAGCTAATGAACACTGAAGCTTTCTTT.